This T cell receptor (beta chain) is from a study of neurological immune-mediated disorders. Inclusive of both ends, the CDR3 amounts to 13 amino acids. The germline V gene has CDR1 SGHAT and CDR2 FQNNGV. TCRdb analysed the 5' RACE reads with MiXCR anew, one entry per CDR3 protein. The sample includes tens of thousands of distinct CDR3 sequences, 9.7% seen only once; the top ten take 9.5% to 15%. This clonotype was detected many times. This CDR3 is missing its conserved last phenylalanine or tryptophan, likely due to a read error. Because the CDR3's place on the DNA is in doubt, the DNA is left out and the CDR3 is given as listed by TCRdb. Time point noted: longitudinal time-point 2. Unsorted libraries were generated from 2 million PBMCs held at -80 degrees C.

The clonotype was recovered from a man aged 30 to 39 in good health. This chain connects TRBV11-2 to TRBJ2-7; TRBD2, the table's D call, was not compared with the DNA. Sequences were obtained from PBMCs. The CDR3 region is CASSLGGGRESKL.